This T cell receptor (beta chain) was identified in a study of blood T cell repertoires in COVID-19. The wider study: Spain, Italy and the United States supplied samples that represented acute and convalescent COVID-19. Sample material is recorded as cDNA or gDNA derived from T cells, B-cell-depleted T cells, or PBMCs.

The germline V gene has CDR1 LGHDT and CDR2 YNNKEL (reference sequence). The CDR3 covers 15 residues. V was cut by 0 bases and J by 3 bases, with 11 bases left in between. Original analysis: Estimates of nucleated cell counts were drawn from the amplification of reference gene primers. Data came from immunoSEQ multiplex PCR; TCRdb stores just in-frame clones and leaves some out. The V and J calls and the clone size are those of that table, but D and trimming were determined from the DNA. Of more than 75,000 clones detected, approximately 84% appear once; the ten largest clones hold 12%. The TCR was taken from a human donor in a cohort sampled during active COVID-19. Sequences were obtained from peripheral blood. V gene TRBV3-1 (or the pseudogene TRBV3-2) combines with J gene TRBJ2-5; possibly TRBD2 for D (5 bases). The CDR3 loop reads CASSQDIGKKETQYF. In nucleotides, the CDR3 is TGTGCCAGCAGCCAAGATATCGGGAAAAAAGAGACCCAGTACTTC.